Below are 2 T cell receptor beta chains sequenced from a single sample in a study of blood T cell repertoires in COVID-19. The data were produced by immunoSEQ multiplex PCR, yet TCRdb's version contains in-frame clones alone and is incomplete. The table lists about 40,000 clones, 81% of them singletons. Material: peripheral blood. The receptors shown here come from a man older than 75 with active or convalescent COVID-19.

CDR3 sequence (DNA): TGCGCCAGCAGCCCTGGACAGGGATCTTCACCCCTCCACTTT. As protein: CASSPGQGSSPLHF. The chain carries TRBV4-3 and TRBJ1-6; 8 nucleotides align to TRBD1. V lost 4 bases, J lost 9 bases, and 5 bases stayed unmatched. Germline CDR1 reads LGHNA; CDR2 reads YSLEER. The CDR3 covers 14 residues.

This chain uses TRBV11-2 with TRBJ1-6; tentative D call: TRBD1 (5 bases). V lost 5 bases and J 8 bases, leaving 10 bases between the germline ends. Looked up from germline, CDR1 is SGHAT and CDR2 is FQNNGV. The CDR3 runs to 13 residues. This CDR3 is CASSVRVDSPLHF. As DNA, the CDR3 is TGTGCCAGCAGCGTCAGGGTTGATTCACCCCTCCACTTT.